What follows is one T cell receptor beta chain and its context. No antigen is known for it. Control samples were healthy donors' buffy coats. The CDR3 runs 15 residues. V gave up 5 bases and J gave up 4 bases, with 15 bases separating them. In germline, CDR1 is SGHAT, CDR2 FQNNGV. The sample is drawn from a study of STAT5B mutations in CD4+ large granular lymphocyte leukemia. Study-level results: No patients shared main leukemic clonotypes, though less than 30% appeared at low frequency elsewhere.

Per the original data handling: Productive clonotypes were detectable down to 2.59 x 10-5 frequency. TCRdb's table, derived via immunoSEQ multiplex PCR, lists solely in-frame clones and lacks some. V and J calls and clone size are as listed in that table; D and trimming were resolved from the DNA. This sample carries roughly 40,000 clones, 86% of them seen once, and the ten largest clones take less than 3%. Input material: CD4+ T cells from blood buffy coats. The chain carries TRBV11-2 and TRBJ2-1; the D is unclear. This TCR derives from a human donor in good health. DNA of the CDR3: TGTGCCAGCAGCCCCGCCGGCGGAACGTACAATGAGCAGTTCTTC. Its protein product is CASSPAGGTYNEQFF.